Following are 32 T cell receptor beta chains from one sample sequenced in a study of memory CD4+ T cells and cytomegalovirus serostatus (dated by TCRdb to the late 2010s). Single viable CD3+CD4+CD8-CD45RO+ cells were sorted as memory CD4+ T cells on a FACSAria II. To prepare the library, the immunoSEQ multiplex PCR assay was applied. The clones in this table, taken by TCRdb from immuneACCESS, are in-frame only. Not every clone is retained; where verified, under half of the shortfall comes from an unresolved V gene, and the cause of the rest is unknown. Across this sample there are about 62,000 clones, with approximately 80% seen only once. The biggest ten clones account for about 4.8% of the sample. Source material: memory CD4+ T cells from blood. These receptors were collected from an adult in good health and CMV-seropositive.

The V and J genes are TRBV5-6 and TRBJ1-2, with 7 bases that match TRBD1. With V trimmed by 5 bases and J by 5 bases, 9 bases remained unmatched. The CDR3 is 14 residues long. Germline loops: CDR1 SGHDT, CDR2 YYEEEE. CDR3 sequence (DNA): TGTGCCAGCAGACAGGGGCCGCAGGAGTATGGCTACACCTTC. Amino acid sequence: CASRQGPQEYGYTF.

The chain uses TRBV29-1 and TRBJ1-1; 7 bases align to TRBD1. This CDR3 is built from 14 residues. Germline CDR1 reads SQVTM; CDR2 reads ANQGSEA. With 5 bases clipped from V and 1 base from J, the junction kept 7 bases outside the gene matches. The CDR3 nucleotides read TGCAGCGTTATTGGCAGGGGGAGGAACACTGAAGCTTTCTTT. Its translation is CSVIGRGRNTEAFF. Based on the CDR3 plus reference TRBV29-1 and TRBJ1-1, the full variable domain is SAVISQKPSRDICQRGTSLTIQCQVDSQVTMMFWYRQQPGQSLTLIATANQGSEATYESGFVIDKFPISRPNLTFSTLTVSNMSPEDSSIYLCSVIGRGRNTEAFFGQGTRLTVV.

The rearrangement joins TRBV9 to TRBJ2-1; 14 bases match TRBD2. Germline V gives CDR1 SGDLS, CDR2 YYNGEE. The CDR3 covers 15 residues. Trimming at V came to 0 bases and at J to 10 bases, leaving 3 bases not matched to a gene. The CDR3 region has the DNA TGTGCCAGCAGCGTAGGAGGGACTAGCGGGAGCGAGCAGTTCTTC. Amino acids: CASSVGGTSGSEQFF.

The chain carries TRBV5-4 and TRBJ2-7; TRBD1 aligns across 9 bases. CDR1 and CDR2 (germline): SGHNT, YYREEE (reference sequence). The CDR3 contains 20 residues. The V segment lost 4 bases and the J segment 5 bases; nucleotides outside the gene matches: 25. In DNA form, the CDR3 reads TGTGCCAGCAGCCATACCCCCGACCTGACGCCGGGACAGGGCCCCCACGAGCAGTACTTC. Translating it yields CASSHTPDLTPGQGPHEQYF.

The chain recombines TRBV7-2 with TRBJ2-2; TRBD2 aligns across 7 bases. The CDR3 totals 16 residues. Unmatched junction bases numbered 12, after V lost 7 bases and J lost 4 bases. The germline CDR1 and CDR2 sequences are SGHTA and FQGNSA. CDR3 residues: CASIKTSPFITGELFF. CDR3 sequence (DNA): TGTGCCAGCATTAAGACTAGCCCTTTCATCACCGGGGAGCTGTTTTTT.

The table lists this clone with a few counts. This chain joins TRBV28 and TRBJ2-5; weak D call: TRBD2 (7 bases). Trimming took off 5 bases at V and 0 bases at J, with 10 bases between the two ends. Germline lookup yields CDR1 MDHEN and CDR2 SYDVKM. The CDR3 loop spans 14 amino acids. CDR3 coding DNA: TGTGCCAGCAGTCGCGGGGGCGACCAAGAGACCCAGTACTTC. Translated, it gives CASSRGGDQETQYF.

This clone was recorded a few times. The V and J genes are TRBV18 and TRBJ1-1, with unresolved D. Trimming left V 2 bases short and J 3 bases short, with 4 bases between. Germline V gene lookup returns CDR1 KGHSH and CDR2 LQKENI. The CDR3 is made up of 12 amino acids. For the CDR3, the DNA is TGTGCCAGCTCACCAGTGTACACTGAAGCTTTCTTT. Encoded protein: CASSPVYTEAFF.

This clone was seen a few times. The V gene is TRBV5-4, the J gene TRBJ2-5; D is perhaps TRBD2 (6 bases). Per germline, CDR1 SGHNT and CDR2 YYREEE (reference sequence). The CDR3 length is 13 residues. V was clipped by 1 base and J by 3 bases, with 7 bases between them. The CDR3 DNA sequence: TGTGCCAGCAGCTTGACGGGAGAAGAGACCCAGTACTTC. Protein: CASSLTGEETQYF.

The chain employs TRBV2 and TRBJ2-5, with D uncertain. CDR3 length equals 15 residues. The ends were cut back, 4 bases at V and 2 bases at J, with 14 bases in the middle. The V gene's germline CDR1 is SNHLY and CDR2 FYNNEI. CDR3 amino acids: CASSAGGVPQETQYF. The CDR3 DNA follows: TGTGCCAGCAGTGCCGGTGGGGTCCCGCAAGAGACCCAGTACTTC.

The chain's CDR3 is CASTNAGNRANYGYTF. The CDR3 region has the DNA TGCGCCAGCACCAACGCGGGGAATCGAGCTAACTATGGCTACACCTTC. The chain is built from TRBV5-1 and TRBJ1-2; no firm D call. V gave up 6 bases and J gave up 0 bases, with 18 bases separating them. This CDR3 region has 16 residues. The V gene's germline CDR1 is SGHRS and CDR2 YFSETQ. Full variable domain (remainder filled in from reference TRBV5-1 and TRBJ1-2): KAGVTQTPRYLIKTRGQQVTLSCSPISGHRSVSWYQQTPGQGLQFLFEYFSETQRNKGNFPGRFSGRQFSNSRSEMNVSTLELGDSALYLCASTNAGNRANYGYTFGSGTRLTVV.

This clone has just one count. V usage is TRBV5-4 and J usage is TRBJ1-2; D gene uncertain. The CDR3 runs 14 residues. The germline CDR1 and CDR2 sequences are SGHNT and YYREEE (reference sequence). Trimming removed 0 bases from V and 6 bases from J, with 12 bases in between. This chain's CDR3 is CASSLAAVLNGYTF. The CDR3, as DNA: TGTGCCAGCAGCTTGGCCGCGGTGCTCAATGGCTACACCTTC.

V is TRBV6-1 and J is TRBJ2-7; 9 nucleotides line up with TRBD1. The germline V gene has CDR1 MNHNS and CDR2 SASEGT. V was clipped by 4 bases and J by 0 bases; unmatched bases: 7. This CDR3 is 16 amino acids long. The DNA for the CDR3 is TGTGCCAGCAGTGGGGGGACAGGGTGGAACTCCTACGAGCAGTACTTC. This translates into CASSGGTGWNSYEQYF.

The chain links TRBV5-1 to TRBJ2-7; tentatively, D is TRBD1 (5 bases). The germline gives CDR1 SGHRS, CDR2 YFSETQ. V shed 4 bases and J shed 12 bases, with 20 bases lying between them. This CDR3 region has 13 residues. For the CDR3, the DNA is TGCGCCAGCAGCCCTGACGACTTCGCCCAGGGGTACTTC. This translates into CASSPDDFAQGYF.

This clone was seen many times. The V call is TRBV5-1, the J call TRBJ2-3; 7 bases line up with TRBD2. CDR1 SGHRS and CDR2 YFSETQ come from the germline V gene. With V trimmed by 5 bases and J by 6 bases, 9 bases remained unmatched. This CDR3 contains 14 residues. In DNA, the CDR3 is TGCGCCAGCAGTCAGGGACTGGGAGGGGATACGCAGTATTTT. It codes for CASSQGLGGDTQYF.

The rearrangement uses TRBV4-1 and TRBJ1-4, with TRBD1 matching 7 bases. Germline CDR1 and CDR2: MGHRA and YSYEKL. The CDR3 length is 14 residues. V lost 6 bases, J lost 5 bases, and 6 bases stayed unmatched. Written as DNA, the CDR3 is TGCGCCAGCAGGAGGACAGGCGGGAATGAAAAACTGTTTTTT. This codes for CASRRTGGNEKLFF.

A few counts support this clone. The chain uses TRBV18 and TRBJ2-3; TRBD2 matches at 7 bases. The CDR3 is made up of 13 amino acids. V lost 1 base to trimming and J lost 8 bases; unmatched junction nucleotides: 3. Germline CDR1 is KGHSH and CDR2 is LQKENI. CDR3: CASSPQGGGTQYF. In DNA, the CDR3 is TGTGCCAGCTCACCACAGGGCGGGGGTACGCAGTATTTT.

The chain combines TRBV19 with TRBJ2-5; no reliable D call. Trimming removed 5 bases at V and 0 bases at J, with 10 bases between. The CDR3 runs 14 residues. CDR1 LNHDA and CDR2 SQIVND come from the germline V gene (reference sequence). The DNA for the CDR3 is TGTGCCAGTAGTTCGGCGCGGTACCAAGAGACCCAGTACTTC. This sequence encodes CASSSARYQETQYF.

The CDR3 here is CASQPPGQGSNQPQHF. The CDR3 coding sequence is TGTGCCAGTCAACCGCCCGGACAGGGGAGCAATCAGCCCCAGCATTTT. This chain joins TRBV19 and TRBJ1-5; 9 nucleotides agree with TRBD1. CDR3 length equals 16 residues. Germline trimming cut 8 bases from V and 1 base from J; bases unmatched to any gene: 9. Per germline, CDR1 LNHDA and CDR2 SQIVND (reference sequence).

The genes are TRBV30 and TRBJ1-6; no reliable D call. The CDR3 has 13 amino acids. From germline, CDR1 is GTSNPN and CDR2 SVGIG (reference sequence). Trimming took off 4 bases at V and 0 bases at J, with 4 bases between the two ends. CDR3 bases: TGTGCCTGGAAGCCCTCCTATAATTCACCCCTCCACTTT. It specifies CAWKPSYNSPLHF.

The chain is built from TRBV19 and TRBJ2-1, with D possibly matching TRBD2 (5 bases). The V end lost 2 bases, the J end lost 12 bases, and 17 bases lay between the germline ends. CDR3 length equals 14 residues. Per the germline V gene, CDR1 is LNHDA and CDR2 is SQIVND (reference sequence). The CDR3 reads CASSIKSGPGGQFF. Written as DNA, the CDR3 is TGTGCCAGTAGTATAAAATCGGGCCCTGGAGGGCAGTTCTTC.

The chain joins TRBV10-1 to TRBJ2-7; D unclear. Trimming left V 0 bases short and J 4 bases short, with 4 bases between. The germline V gene encodes CDR1 WNHNN and CDR2 SYGVQD (reference sequence). The CDR3 is 12 residues long. The CDR3 loop reads CASSESGYEQYF. For the CDR3, the DNA is TGCGCCAGCAGTGAGTCGGGATACGAGCAGTACTTC.

The J gene is TRBJ1-1, the V gene TRBV30; the match to TRBD1 covers 9 bases. V shed 5 bases and J 1 base; nucleotides not matched to a gene: 2. Germline-derived CDR1 and CDR2 are GTSNPN and SVGIG (reference sequence). This CDR3 is 13 amino acids long. CDR3 sequence: CAWGQGTNTEAFF. DNA of the CDR3: TGTGCCTGGGGACAGGGGACGAACACTGAAGCTTTCTTT.

The chain couples TRBV27 to TRBJ1-2; 7 nucleotides line up with TRBD1. The J segment lost 7 bases and the V segment lost 8 bases, leaving 16 bases of the junction unmatched. The CDR3 sequence is 15 residues long. In germline, CDR1 is MNHEY, CDR2 SMNVEV (reference sequence). CDR3 region: CASGDRRAGGFGYTF. Here the CDR3 DNA reads TGTGCCAGCGGCGACCGGCGGGCAGGGGGTTTTGGCTACACCTTC.

This clone was observed a few times. The rearrangement uses TRBV10-1 and TRBJ1-4, with D hard to call. From germline, CDR1 is WNHNN and CDR2 SYGVQD (reference sequence). The CDR3 has 17 amino acids. The V end was cut by 4 bases, the J end by 5 bases, with 20 bases between. CDR3 region: CASSGPLKWAWNEKLFF. The DNA for the CDR3 is TGCGCCAGCAGTGGTCCCCTGAAGTGGGCATGGAATGAAAAACTGTTTTTT.

The chain recombines TRBV7-2 with TRBJ1-3; D is unclear. The CDR3 has 16 amino acids. Deletions cut 4 bases from V and 0 bases from J, with 13 bases between. Germline V CDR1 and CDR2: SGHTA, FQGNSA. The CDR3 region is CASSSLRVPSGNTIYF. As DNA, the CDR3 is TGTGCCAGCAGCTCGTTACGGGTTCCCTCTGGAAACACCATATATTTT.

The chain has TRBV4-1 and TRBJ2-3; D not resolved. CDR3 length equals 14 residues. Germline-derived CDR1 and CDR2 are MGHRA and YSYEKL. Trimming pared 3 bases from V and 1 base from J, leaving 8 bases between. In nucleotides, the CDR3 is TGCGCCAGCAGCCAGGAAGGTGGCACAGATACGCAGTATTTT. Amino acids: CASSQEGGTDTQYF.

CDR3 loop: CASSRQGQGGEYGYTF. For the CDR3, the DNA is TGTGCCAGCAGCCGACAAGGACAGGGAGGGGAATATGGCTACACCTTC. The chain has TRBV4-2 and TRBJ1-2; 8 bases map to TRBD1. J lost 5 bases, V lost 4 bases, and 12 bases had no gene match. This CDR3 spans 16 amino acids. CDR1 LGHNA and CDR2 YNFKEQ come from the germline V gene.

The CDR3 loop is CASSIVPPGQGTYEQYF. CDR3 nucleotide sequence: TGTGCCAGTAGTATAGTGCCACCGGGACAGGGGACCTACGAGCAGTACTTC. This sequence joins TRBV19 and TRBJ2-7, with 10 bases fitting TRBD1. The ends lost 1 base at V and 2 bases at J; junction bases unmatched: 8. CDR3 length: 17 residues. Germline-derived CDR1 and CDR2 are LNHDA and SQIVND (reference sequence).

CDR3 loop: CAWSTSVLGHLYF. The CDR3 DNA is TGTGCCTGGAGCACAAGTGTACTGGGACATTTATATTTT. The chain couples TRBV30 to TRBJ2-3; possible D gene TRBD1, 6 bases. This CDR3 is 13 amino acids long. With 3 bases removed from V and 15 bases from J, the gap between germline ends came to 22 bases. Germline CDR1 is GTSNPN and CDR2 is SVGIG (reference sequence). The full variable domain, rest sourced from reference TRBV30 and TRBJ2-3, is SQTIHQWPATLVQPVGSPLSLECTVEGTSNPNLYWYRQAAGRGLQLLFYSVGIGQISSEVPQNLSASRPQDRQFILSSKKLLLSDSGFYLCAWSTSVLGHLYFGPGTRLTVL.

This clone has a handful of counts. The chain has TRBV2 and TRBJ2-7; weak D call: TRBD1 (5 bases). V was clipped by 6 bases and J by 6 bases, with 9 bases between them. CDR3 length: 11 amino acids. The germline gives CDR1 SNHLY, CDR2 FYNNEI. The CDR3 sequence: CASSPQGEQYF. CDR3 DNA: TGTGCCAGCAGCCCCCAGGGCGAGCAGTACTTC.

V gene TRBV6-5 combines with J gene TRBJ1-4; D uncertain. Germline CDR1 MNHEY, CDR2 SVGAGI. The V end was cut by 8 bases, the J end by 2 bases, with 12 bases between. This CDR3 is 14 amino acids long. The CDR3 protein is CASAPAGTNEKLFF. CDR3 DNA sequence: TGTGCCAGCGCCCCCGCGGGTACTAATGAAAAACTGTTTTTT.

The chain recombines TRBV19 with TRBJ1-4; no definite D call. Germline V gives CDR1 LNHDA, CDR2 SQIVND (reference sequence). The CDR3 runs 16 residues. V shed 3 bases and J shed 0 bases, with 11 bases lying between them. CDR3 nucleotide sequence: TGTGCCAGTAGTATTGATTCTACCGCAACTAATGAAAAACTGTTTTTT. The encoded protein is CASSIDSTATNEKLFF.